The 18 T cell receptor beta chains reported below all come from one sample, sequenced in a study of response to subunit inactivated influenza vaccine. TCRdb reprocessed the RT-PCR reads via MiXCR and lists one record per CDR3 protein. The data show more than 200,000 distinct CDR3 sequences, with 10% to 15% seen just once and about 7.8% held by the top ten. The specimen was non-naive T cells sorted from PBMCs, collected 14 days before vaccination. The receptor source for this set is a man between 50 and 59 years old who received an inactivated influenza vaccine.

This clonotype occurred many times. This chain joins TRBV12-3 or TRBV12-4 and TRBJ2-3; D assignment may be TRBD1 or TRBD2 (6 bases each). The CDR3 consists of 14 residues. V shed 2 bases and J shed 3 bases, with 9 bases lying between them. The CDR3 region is CASSLWGATDTQYF. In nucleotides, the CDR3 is TGTGCCAGCAGTTTATGGGGGGCTACAGATACGCAGTATTTT.

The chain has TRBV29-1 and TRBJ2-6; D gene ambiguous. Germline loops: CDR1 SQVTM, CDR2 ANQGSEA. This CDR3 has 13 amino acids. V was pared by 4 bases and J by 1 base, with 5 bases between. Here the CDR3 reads CSVVLSGANVLTF. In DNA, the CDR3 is TGCAGCGTTGTTCTATCTGGGGCCAACGTCCTGACTTTC. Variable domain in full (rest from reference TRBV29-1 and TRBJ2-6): SAVISQKPSRDICQRGTSLTIQCQVDSQVTMMFWYRQQPGQSLTLIATANQGSEATYESGFVIDKFPISRPNLTFSTLTVSNMSPEDSSIYLCSVVLSGANVLTFGAGSRLTVL.

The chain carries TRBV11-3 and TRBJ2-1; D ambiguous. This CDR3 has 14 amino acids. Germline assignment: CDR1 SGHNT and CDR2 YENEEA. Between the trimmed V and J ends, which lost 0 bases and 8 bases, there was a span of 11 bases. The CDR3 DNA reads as TGTGCCAGCAGCTTAGATCCCCATAGTGATGAGCAGTTCTTC. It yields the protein CASSLDPHSDEQFF.

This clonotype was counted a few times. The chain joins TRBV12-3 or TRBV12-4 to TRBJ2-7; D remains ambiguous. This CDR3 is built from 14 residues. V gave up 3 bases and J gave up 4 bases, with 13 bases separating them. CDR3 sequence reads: CASSFPPRHYEQYF. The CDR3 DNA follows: TGTGCCAGCAGTTTTCCCCCCAGGCATTACGAGCAGTACTTC.

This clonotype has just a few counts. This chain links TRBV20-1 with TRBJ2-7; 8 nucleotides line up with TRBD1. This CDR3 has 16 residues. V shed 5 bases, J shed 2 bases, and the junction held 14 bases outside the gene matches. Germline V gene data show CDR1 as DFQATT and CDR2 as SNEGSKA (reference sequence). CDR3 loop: CSASRPDRVGTYEQYF. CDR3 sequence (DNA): TGCAGTGCTTCTCGCCCGGACAGGGTCGGTACCTACGAGCAGTACTTC.

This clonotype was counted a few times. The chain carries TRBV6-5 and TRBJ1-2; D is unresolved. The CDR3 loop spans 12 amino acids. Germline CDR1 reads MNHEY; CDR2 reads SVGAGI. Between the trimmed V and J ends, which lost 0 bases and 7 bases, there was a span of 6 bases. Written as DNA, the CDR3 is TGTGCCAGCAGTTACTCGAACGCTGGCTACACCTTC. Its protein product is CASSYSNAGYTF.

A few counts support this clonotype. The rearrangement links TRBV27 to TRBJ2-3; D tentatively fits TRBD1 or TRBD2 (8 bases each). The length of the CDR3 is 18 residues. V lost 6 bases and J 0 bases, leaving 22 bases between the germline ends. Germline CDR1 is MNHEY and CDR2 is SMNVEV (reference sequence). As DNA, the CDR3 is TGTGCCAGCAGCAAGGGGACAGGTCGCGGGGGGAGCACAGATACGCAGTATTTT. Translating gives CASSKGTGRGGSTDTQYF.

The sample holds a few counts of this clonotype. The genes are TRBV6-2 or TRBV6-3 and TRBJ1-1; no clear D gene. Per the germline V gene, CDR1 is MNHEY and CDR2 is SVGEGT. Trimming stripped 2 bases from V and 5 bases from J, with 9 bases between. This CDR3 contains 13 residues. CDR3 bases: TGTGCCAGCAGTTACACCGGAAAGACTGAAGCTTTCTTT. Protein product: CASSYTGKTEAFF.

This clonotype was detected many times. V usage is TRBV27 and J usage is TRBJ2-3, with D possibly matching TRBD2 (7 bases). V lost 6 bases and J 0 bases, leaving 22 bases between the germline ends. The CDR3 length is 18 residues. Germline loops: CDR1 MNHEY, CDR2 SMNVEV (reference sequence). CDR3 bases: TGTGCCAGCAGGCCCTTTTGGGGGGGCAAGTCTAGCACAGATACGCAGTATTTT. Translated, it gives CASRPFWGGKSSTDTQYF.

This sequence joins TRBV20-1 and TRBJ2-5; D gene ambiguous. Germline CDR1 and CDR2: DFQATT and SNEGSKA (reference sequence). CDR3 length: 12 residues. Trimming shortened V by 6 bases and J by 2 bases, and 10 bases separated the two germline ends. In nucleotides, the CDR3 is TGCAGTGCAAGGGCCCGACAAGAGACCCAGTACTTC. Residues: CSARARQETQYF.

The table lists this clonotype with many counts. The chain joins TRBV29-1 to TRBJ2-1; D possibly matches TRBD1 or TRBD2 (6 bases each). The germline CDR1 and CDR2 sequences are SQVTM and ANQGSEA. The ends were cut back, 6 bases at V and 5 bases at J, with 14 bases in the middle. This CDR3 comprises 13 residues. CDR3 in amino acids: CSVIPGADNEQFF. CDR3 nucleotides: TGCAGCGTCATACCGGGGGCGGACAATGAGCAGTTCTTC.

CDR3 DNA: TGTGCCATCAGTGACCAGGGGGCCACTGAAGCTTTCTTT. Translating it yields CAISDQGATEAFF. The gene calls are TRBV10-3 and TRBJ1-1, with 8 bases identical to TRBD1. The CDR3 consists of 13 residues. Germline CDR1 ENHRY, CDR2 SYGVKD. Losses at the gene ends were 3 bases for V and 4 bases for J; bases not matched to a gene: 1.

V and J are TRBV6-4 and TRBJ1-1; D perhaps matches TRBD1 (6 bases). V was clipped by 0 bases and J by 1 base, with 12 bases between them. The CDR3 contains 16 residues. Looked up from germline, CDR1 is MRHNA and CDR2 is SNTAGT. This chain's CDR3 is CASSDSFGGPNTEAFF. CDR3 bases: TGTGCCAGCAGTGACTCGTTTGGGGGCCCGAACACTGAAGCTTTCTTT.

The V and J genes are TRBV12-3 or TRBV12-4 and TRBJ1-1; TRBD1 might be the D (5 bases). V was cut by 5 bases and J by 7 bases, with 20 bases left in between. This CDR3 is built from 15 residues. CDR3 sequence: CASSLGGVMFGEAFF. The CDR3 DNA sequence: TGTGCCAGCAGTCTCGGGGGTGTTATGTTTGGTGAAGCTTTCTTT.

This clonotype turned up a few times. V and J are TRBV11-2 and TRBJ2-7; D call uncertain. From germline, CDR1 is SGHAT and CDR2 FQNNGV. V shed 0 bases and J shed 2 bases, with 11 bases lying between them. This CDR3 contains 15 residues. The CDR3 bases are TGTGCCAGCAGCTTAGATTTGGGATTACCCTACGAGCAGTACTTC. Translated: CASSLDLGLPYEQYF.

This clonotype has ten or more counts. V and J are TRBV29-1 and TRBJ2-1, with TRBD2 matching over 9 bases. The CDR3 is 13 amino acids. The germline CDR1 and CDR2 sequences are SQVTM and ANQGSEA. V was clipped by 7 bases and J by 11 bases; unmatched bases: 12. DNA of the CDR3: TGCAGCGGGGGGCTAGCGGGGCCCACTCAGCAGTTCTTC. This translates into CSGGLAGPTQQFF.

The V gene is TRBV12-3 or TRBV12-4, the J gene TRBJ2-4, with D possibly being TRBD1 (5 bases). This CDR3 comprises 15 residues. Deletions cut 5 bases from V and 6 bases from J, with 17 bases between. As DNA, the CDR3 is TGTGCCAGCAGTCACCCTCAGGGTTCTAGAAACATTCAGTACTTC. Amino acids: CASSHPQGSRNIQYF.

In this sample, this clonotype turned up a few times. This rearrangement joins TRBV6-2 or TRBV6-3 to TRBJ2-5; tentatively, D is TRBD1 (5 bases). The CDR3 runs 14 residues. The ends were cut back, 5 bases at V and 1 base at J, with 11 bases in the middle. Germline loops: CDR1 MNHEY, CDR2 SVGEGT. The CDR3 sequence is CASSAYRSQETQYF. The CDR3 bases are TGTGCCAGCAGTGCCTACAGGAGCCAAGAGACCCAGTACTTC.